This T cell receptor (beta chain) was documented in a study of blood T cells in healthy people across ages. A second PCR of about 7 to 11 cycles used a sample-barcoded 5' primer and a J-beta primer mix. TCRdb reprocessed the 5' RACE reads via MiXCR and lists one record per CDR3 protein. The sample yields just under 550,000 distinct CDR3 sequences, 24% seen once. Trimming pared 6 bases from V and 5 bases from J, leaving 11 bases between. CDR1 is SGHTA and CDR2 is FQGNSA in the germline V gene. The CDR3 is made up of 13 amino acids. This clonotype was seen only a few times. This sample also appeared in a second study, on T cells of mothers and their children.

The gene calls are TRBV7-2 and TRBJ2-1; no firm D call. The sequence came from a boy aged 5-17 years in good health. Sequencing was performed on blood. The CDR3 region has the DNA TGTGCCAGCAGTTCCCCCATGAACAATGAGCAGTTCTTC. This encodes CASSSPMNNEQFF.